The text below deals with one T cell receptor (beta chain). Methods used by the authors: Amplified reference gene primers provided the basis for estimating nucleated cell counts. Profiled with immunoSEQ multiplex PCR; TCRdb holds only in-frame clones, not every one. The V and J calls and clone size are taken from that table; D and trimming were inferred from the DNA. The sample shows roughly 29,000 clones, roughly 85% of them seen only once. V shed 6 bases, J shed 4 bases, and the junction held 10 bases outside the gene matches. CDR1 and CDR2 (germline): SGHNT, YENEEA. The CDR3 spans 15 residues. These data are taken from a study of blood T cell repertoires in COVID-19. About the research overall: Spain, Italy and the United States supplied samples that represented acute and convalescent COVID-19. T cells, B-cell-depleted T cells, or PBMCs supplied cDNA or gDNA.

Seattle cases were enrolled at active infection and followed longitudinally. The J gene is TRBJ2-7, the V gene TRBV11-3; 9 bases map to TRBD1. The receptor was derived from a woman of 80 years or more with COVID-19, enrolled during active disease. Input material: peripheral blood. Written as DNA, the CDR3 is TGTGCCAGCAGTTCCCACGGGACAGGGCCTTACGAGCAGTACTTC. Its translation: CASSSHGTGPYEQYF.